Below, one T cell receptor beta chain is given with its context. Time point noted: pretreatment peripheral blood. Clones were sequenced by immunoSEQ multiplex PCR, and TCRdb holds only the in-frame ones, with some missing. The data show tens of thousands of clones, approximately 78% seen once. The entry originates in a study of PD-L1 blockade in urothelial cancer. Whole-study context: As for prior chemotherapy regimens, patients had received 0 to 3. A median roughly 150,000 T cells were found in blood samples. Analysis of blood occurred 3 weeks (second dose) and 6 weeks after treatment start.

Germline V lookup: CDR1 SEHNR, CDR2 FQNEAQ (reference sequence). The CDR3 covers 14 residues. The V and J ends lost 5 bases and 3 bases respectively, with 8 bases between them. This receptor was obtained from a man aged 45 to 65 with urothelial cancer. The gene calls are TRBV7-9 and TRBJ1-6; no reliable D call. The specimen was PBMCs, collected around atezolizumab (anti-PD-L1) treatment. The CDR3 is CASSHRDYNSPLHF. The CDR3 region has the DNA TGTGCCAGCAGCCACCGGGACTATAATTCACCCCTCCACTTT.